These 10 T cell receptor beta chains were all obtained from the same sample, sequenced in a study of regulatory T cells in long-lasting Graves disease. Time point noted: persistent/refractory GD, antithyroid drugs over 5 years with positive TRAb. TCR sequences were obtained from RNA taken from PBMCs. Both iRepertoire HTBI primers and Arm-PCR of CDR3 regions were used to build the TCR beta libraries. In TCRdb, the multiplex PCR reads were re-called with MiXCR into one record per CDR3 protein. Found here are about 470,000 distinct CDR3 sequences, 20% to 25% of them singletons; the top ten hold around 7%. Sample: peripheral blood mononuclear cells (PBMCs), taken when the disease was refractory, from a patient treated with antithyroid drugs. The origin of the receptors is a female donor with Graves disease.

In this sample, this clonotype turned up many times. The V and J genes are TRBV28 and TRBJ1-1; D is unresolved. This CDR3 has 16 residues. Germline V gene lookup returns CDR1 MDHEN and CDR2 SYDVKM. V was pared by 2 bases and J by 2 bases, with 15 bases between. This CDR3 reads CASSLPPLSRNTEAFF. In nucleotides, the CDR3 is TGTGCCAGCAGTTTACCCCCCTTGTCTAGAAACACTGAAGCTTTCTTT.

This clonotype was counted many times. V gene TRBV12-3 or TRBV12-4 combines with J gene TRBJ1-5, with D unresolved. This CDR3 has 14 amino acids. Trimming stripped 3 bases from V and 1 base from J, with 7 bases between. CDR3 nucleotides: TGTGCCAGCAGTTTCTTGGCGAGCAATCAGCCCCAGCATTTT. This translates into CASSFLASNQPQHF.

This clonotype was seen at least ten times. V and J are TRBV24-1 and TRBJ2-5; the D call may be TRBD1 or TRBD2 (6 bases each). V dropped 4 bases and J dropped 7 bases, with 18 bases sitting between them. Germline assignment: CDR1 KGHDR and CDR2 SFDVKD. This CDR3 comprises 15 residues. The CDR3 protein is CATSERDKALGTQYF. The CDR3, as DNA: TGTGCCACCAGTGAGCGGGACAAGGCTTTGGGGACCCAGTACTTC.

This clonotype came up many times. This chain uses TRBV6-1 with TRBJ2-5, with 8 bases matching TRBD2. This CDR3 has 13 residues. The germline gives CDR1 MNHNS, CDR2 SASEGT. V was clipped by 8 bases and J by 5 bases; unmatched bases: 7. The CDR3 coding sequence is TGTGCCAGCGGGAAGCGGGAGAGGGAGACCCAGTACTTC. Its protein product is CASGKRERETQYF.

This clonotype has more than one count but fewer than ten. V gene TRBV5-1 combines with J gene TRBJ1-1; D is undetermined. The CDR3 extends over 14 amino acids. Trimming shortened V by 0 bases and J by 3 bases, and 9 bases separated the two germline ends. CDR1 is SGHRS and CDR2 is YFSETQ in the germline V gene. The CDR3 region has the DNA TGCGCCAGCAGCTTGGCGTGGGAGTACACTGAAGCTTTCTTT. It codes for CASSLAWEYTEAFF.

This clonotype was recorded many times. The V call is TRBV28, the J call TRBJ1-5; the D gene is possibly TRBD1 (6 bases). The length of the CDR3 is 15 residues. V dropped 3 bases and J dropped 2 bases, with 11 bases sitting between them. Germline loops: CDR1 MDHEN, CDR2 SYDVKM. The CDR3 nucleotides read TGTGCCAGCAGTTTTATGGGGGCTGGCAATCAGCCCCAGCATTTT. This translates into CASSFMGAGNQPQHF. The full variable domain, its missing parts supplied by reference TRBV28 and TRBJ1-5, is DVKVTQSSRYLVKRTGEKVFLECVQDMDHENMFWYRQDPGLGLRLIYFSYDVKMKEKGDIPEGYSVSREKKERFSLILESASTNQTSMYLCASSFMGAGNQPQHFGDGTRLSIL.

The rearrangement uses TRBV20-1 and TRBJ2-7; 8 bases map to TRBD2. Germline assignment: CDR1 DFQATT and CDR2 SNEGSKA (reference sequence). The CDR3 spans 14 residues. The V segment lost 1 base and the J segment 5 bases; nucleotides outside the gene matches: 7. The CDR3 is CSARVGGADDEQYF. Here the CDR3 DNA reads TGCAGTGCTAGAGTCGGGGGGGCTGACGACGAGCAGTACTTC.

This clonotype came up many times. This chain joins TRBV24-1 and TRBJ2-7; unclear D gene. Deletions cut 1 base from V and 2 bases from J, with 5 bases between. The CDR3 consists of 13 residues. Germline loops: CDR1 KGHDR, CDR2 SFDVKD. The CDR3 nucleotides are TGTGCCACCAGTGATTTCCGAACCTACGAGCAGTACTTC. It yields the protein CATSDFRTYEQYF.

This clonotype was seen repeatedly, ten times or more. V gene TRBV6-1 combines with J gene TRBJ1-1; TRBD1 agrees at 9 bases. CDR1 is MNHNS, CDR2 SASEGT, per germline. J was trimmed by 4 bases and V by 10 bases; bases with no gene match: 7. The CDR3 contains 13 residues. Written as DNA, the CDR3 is TGTGCCACCGAAACAGGGGGCCTCACTGAAGCTTTCTTT. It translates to CATETGGLTEAFF.

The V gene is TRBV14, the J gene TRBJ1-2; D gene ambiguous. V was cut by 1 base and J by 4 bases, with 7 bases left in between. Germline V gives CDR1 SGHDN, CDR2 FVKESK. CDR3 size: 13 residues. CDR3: CASSQADRYGYTF. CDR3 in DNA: TGTGCCAGCAGCCAAGCAGACCGCTATGGCTACACCTTC.